The 11 T cell receptor beta chains listed next were all sequenced from one sample in a study of T-cell memory formation after mild COVID-19. TCRdb called the 5' RACE reads again in MiXCR, with one record for every CDR3 protein. The sample shows a few hundred thousand distinct CDR3 sequences, 8.5% to 9.5% of them seen only once. Material: PBMCs or a T cell subset sorted from them (not recorded which). These receptors were obtained from a man between 18 and 29 years old who had mild COVID-19 (a few samples of this study predate the infection). Cell type and time point are not known.

The table lists this clonotype with a few counts. The chain links TRBV20-1 to TRBJ2-7; 11 bases align to TRBD2. There are 14 residues in the CDR3. V lost 4 bases and J lost 5; bases outside the gene matches: 7. In germline, CDR1 is DFQATT, CDR2 SNEGSKA (reference sequence). CDR3 sequence (DNA): TGCAGTGCTAAACTCCCACTAGCGGGGGACGAGCAGTACTTC. Its translation is CSAKLPLAGDEQYF.

This clonotype was picked up a small number of times. The chain employs TRBV5-6 and TRBJ1-6; the D is unclear. The germline gives CDR1 SGHDT, CDR2 YYEEEE. This CDR3 contains 12 residues. Trimming took off 6 bases at V and 9 bases at J, with 10 bases between the two ends. The CDR3 bases are TGTGCCAGCAACCTTATGAGTTCACCCCTCCACTTT. Amino acids: CASNLMSSPLHF.

With respect to this clonotype: At one end the junction does not follow the germline gene, possibly because of a read error. J is TRBJ2-1 and V is TRBV7-7, with 7 nucleotides matching TRBD2. CDR3 length equals 14 residues. CDR1 is SSHAT and CDR2 is FNYEAQ in the germline V gene (reference sequence). The CDR3, as DNA: TGTGCTAGCAGCTCTGGGGCGGGGGACAATGAGCAGTTCTTC. Protein: CASSSGAGDNEQFF. Together with reference TRBV7-7 and TRBJ2-1, the CDR3 gives the full variable domain: GAGVSQSPRYKVTKRGQDVTLRCDPISSHATLYWYQQALGQGPEFLTYFNYEAQPDKSGLPSDRFSAERPEGSISTLTIQRTEQRDSAMYRCASSSGAGDNEQFFGPGTRLTVL.

The V and J genes are TRBV7-6 and TRBJ2-3; a possible D gene is TRBD2 (6 bases). Trimming left V 5 bases short and J 1 base short, with 13 bases between. This CDR3 has 15 residues. Germline V gene data show CDR1 as SGHVS and CDR2 as FNYEAQ. The CDR3 DNA is TGTGCCAGCAGCCCCTGGAGGGAACGCACAGATACGCAGTATTTT. It yields the protein CASSPWRERTDTQYF.

This clonotype has a handful of counts. At one boundary the junction diverges from the germline segment, which might be a read error. The chain uses TRBV6-5 and TRBJ2-5; D perhaps matches TRBD2 (6 bases). The CDR3 contains 16 residues. Germline loops: CDR1 MNHEY, CDR2 SVGAGI. As DNA, the CDR3 is TGTGCCAGCAGTACACGGGACTCTTGGAACCAGGAGACCCAGTACTTC. This encodes CASSTRDSWNQETQYF.

This clonotype has a handful of counts. The chain combines TRBV7-2 with TRBJ1-1; D unresolved. CDR3 size: 13 residues. Looked up from germline, CDR1 is SGHTA and CDR2 is FQGNSA. The ends were cut back, 0 bases at V and 7 bases at J, with 9 bases in the middle. DNA of the CDR3: TGTGCCAGCAGCTTAGCTCCCTTGGGTGAAGCTTTCTTT. Residues: CASSLAPLGEAFF.

V gene TRBV6-1 combines with J gene TRBJ2-3; the match to TRBD2 covers 7 bases. The V gene's germline CDR1 is MNHNS and CDR2 SASEGT. After removal of 6 bases from V and 4 bases from J, the junction contained 7 bases not matched to a gene. The CDR3 is 14 residues long. This CDR3 reads CASSPTGGADTQYF. The CDR3 DNA reads TGTGCCAGCAGCCCAACGGGGGGAGCAGATACGCAGTATTTT.

As regards this clonotype: This sequence may be a read error, since a much larger clone differs from it by one base. The V and J genes are TRBV6-1 and TRBJ2-7; 8 nucleotides line up with TRBD1. In germline, CDR1 is MNHNS, CDR2 SASEGT. Trimming at V came to 8 bases and at J to 1 base, leaving 7 bases not matched to a gene. The CDR3 is made up of 14 amino acids. Here the CDR3 reads CASGLTGGSYEQYF. The CDR3 bases are TGTGCCAGCGGCCTCACAGGGGGGTCCTACGAGCAGTACTTC.

The V and J genes are TRBV4-3 and TRBJ1-4; 8 nucleotides match TRBD1. Germline values: CDR1 LGHNA, CDR2 YSLEER. Trimming removed 0 bases from V and 8 bases from J; junction bases left unmatched: 2. There are 14 residues in the CDR3. This CDR3 is CASSQDRTGEKLFF. CDR3 sequence (DNA): TGCGCCAGCAGCCAAGATAGGACAGGGGAAAAACTGTTTTTT.

The rearrangement joins TRBV5-1 to TRBJ2-5; D is undetermined. Germline CDR1 reads SGHRS; CDR2 reads YFSETQ. The V end lost 2 bases, the J end lost 5 bases, and 10 bases lay between the germline ends. This CDR3 region has 13 residues. The CDR3 region is CASSFSRYETQYF. The CDR3 DNA sequence: TGCGCCAGCAGCTTCTCCCGGTACGAGACCCAGTACTTC.

The chain carries TRBV18 and TRBJ2-3, with 7 bases matching TRBD2. Germline loops: CDR1 KGHSH, CDR2 LQKENI. The CDR3 has 16 residues. Germline trimming cut 6 bases from V and 4 bases from J; bases unmatched to any gene: 13. The CDR3 DNA sequence: TGTGCCAGCTCCGACTCCATTTGGCGGGGGTCAGATACGCAGTATTTT. Its translation is CASSDSIWRGSDTQYF.